Each of the 11 T cell receptor beta chains below was sequenced from the same sample in a study of blood T cell repertoires in COVID-19 (dated by TCRdb to about 2020). Library construction relied on the immunoSEQ multiplex PCR assay. TCRdb re-hosts the immuneACCESS table, in-frame sequences only. Its copies lack some clones; in the studies checked, an unresolved V gene accounts for under half of them, and the cause for the rest is not known. The sample has about 400,000 clones on record, roughly 88% of them singletons. The ten biggest clones cover over 1.1% of the sample. Sequenced input: peripheral blood. These receptors all come from a woman aged 25-40 years with active or convalescent COVID-19.

The chain couples TRBV5-1 to TRBJ1-1; 8 bases align to TRBD1. CDR1 is SGHRS and CDR2 is YFSETQ in the germline V gene. V shed 4 bases, J shed 0 bases, and the junction held 5 bases outside the gene matches. The CDR3 covers 15 residues. CDR3 DNA: TGCGCCAGCAGCCCTGGGACAGGAATGAACACTGAAGCTTTCTTT. Translation: CASSPGTGMNTEAFF.

This clone appeared a single time. CDR3 loop: CASSLMLSGYGYTF. CDR3 sequence (DNA): TGTGCCAGCAGCTTGATGCTCTCAGGGTACGGCTACACCTTC. The chain has TRBV5-6 and TRBJ1-2, with D possibly TRBD1 on 5 matching bases. The CDR3 loop spans 14 amino acids. V was pared by 1 base and J by 8 bases, with 15 bases between. The germline gives CDR1 SGHDT, CDR2 YYEEEE.

This clone was counted a few times. The chain has TRBV4-1 and TRBJ1-6; D not resolved. This CDR3 comprises 17 residues. Looked up from germline, CDR1 is MGHRA and CDR2 is YSYEKL. With 0 bases removed from V and 0 bases from J, the gap between germline ends came to 9 bases. CDR3 DNA sequence: TGCGCCAGCAGCCAAGATCGATCAGACTCCTATAATTCACCCCTCCACTTT. Its translation: CASSQDRSDSYNSPLHF.

The chain recombines TRBV11-1 with TRBJ2-5, with TRBD2 matching over 11 bases. Looked up from germline, CDR1 is SGHAT and CDR2 is FQDESV (reference sequence). V shed 5 bases and J 5 bases; nucleotides not matched to a gene: 7. CDR3 size: 15 residues. CDR3 sequence reads: CASSTLLAGVETQYF. The DNA of the CDR3 is TGTGCCAGCAGCACATTACTAGCGGGGGTGGAGACCCAGTACTTC.

This chain links TRBV5-6 with TRBJ1-1; D possibly corresponds to TRBD1 (5 bases). The germline V gene has CDR1 SGHDT and CDR2 YYEEEE. V gave up 0 bases and J gave up 1 base, with 7 bases separating them. The CDR3 loop spans 14 amino acids. The CDR3 region is CASSLVGGNTEAFF. The CDR3 coding sequence is TGTGCCAGCAGCTTGGTGGGGGGGAACACTGAAGCTTTCTTT.

The chain couples TRBV28 to TRBJ2-3; no definite D call. Germline CDR1 and CDR2: MDHEN and SYDVKM. The CDR3 covers 14 residues. V lost 5 bases and J 0 bases, leaving 9 bases between the germline ends. The CDR3 loop reads CASSPSPSTDTQYF. CDR3 in DNA: TGTGCCAGCAGTCCTTCTCCTAGCACAGATACGCAGTATTTT.

The chain recombines TRBV5-1 with TRBJ2-3; TRBD1 agrees at 9 bases. Germline V gene data show CDR1 as SGHRS and CDR2 as YFSETQ. The CDR3 consists of 14 residues. Losses at the gene ends were 4 bases for V and 4 bases for J; bases not matched to a gene: 4. CDR3 loop: CASSPGQGPDTQYF. CDR3 bases: TGCGCCAGCAGCCCGGGACAGGGCCCAGATACGCAGTATTTT.

The chain uses TRBV11-2 and TRBJ2-7; TRBD2 aligns across 7 bases. The CDR3 totals 16 residues. J gave up 0 bases and V 5 bases, and 10 bases lay outside the gene matches. Looked up from germline, CDR1 is SGHAT and CDR2 is FQNNGV. CDR3 nucleotides: TGTGCCAGCAGCCAATTTCTCCGGGGGGACTCCTACGAGCAGTACTTC. It yields the protein CASSQFLRGDSYEQYF.

This sequence joins TRBV3-1 (or the pseudogene TRBV3-2) and TRBJ2-3; 8 nucleotides agree with TRBD2. The CDR3 has 17 residues. The ends lost 0 bases at V and 0 bases at J; junction bases unmatched: 5. The germline V gene has CDR1 LGHDT and CDR2 YNNKEL (reference sequence). The CDR3 coding sequence is TGTGCCAGCAGCCAAGATTGGGCTAGCGGGAGCACAGATACGCAGTATTTT. Translating it yields CASSQDWASGSTDTQYF.

The chain uses TRBV5-4 and TRBJ2-2; D is unresolved. V dropped 4 bases and J dropped 7 bases, with 14 bases sitting between them. The germline gives CDR1 SGHNT, CDR2 YYREEE (reference sequence). This CDR3 is built from 14 residues. The CDR3 spells CASSNAWAYGELFF. CDR3 sequence (DNA): TGTGCCAGCAGCAATGCCTGGGCCTACGGGGAGCTGTTTTTT.

This clone was observed at least ten times. V and J are TRBV20-1 and TRBJ1-2, with TRBD1 matching 8 bases. This CDR3 has 14 amino acids. V lost 3 bases and J lost 7; bases outside the gene matches: 10. CDR1 and CDR2 (germline): DFQATT, SNEGSKA (reference sequence). CDR3 DNA: TGCAGTGCTAGTATGGGACAGGATTCGAGTGGCTACACCTTC. It specifies CSASMGQDSSGYTF.